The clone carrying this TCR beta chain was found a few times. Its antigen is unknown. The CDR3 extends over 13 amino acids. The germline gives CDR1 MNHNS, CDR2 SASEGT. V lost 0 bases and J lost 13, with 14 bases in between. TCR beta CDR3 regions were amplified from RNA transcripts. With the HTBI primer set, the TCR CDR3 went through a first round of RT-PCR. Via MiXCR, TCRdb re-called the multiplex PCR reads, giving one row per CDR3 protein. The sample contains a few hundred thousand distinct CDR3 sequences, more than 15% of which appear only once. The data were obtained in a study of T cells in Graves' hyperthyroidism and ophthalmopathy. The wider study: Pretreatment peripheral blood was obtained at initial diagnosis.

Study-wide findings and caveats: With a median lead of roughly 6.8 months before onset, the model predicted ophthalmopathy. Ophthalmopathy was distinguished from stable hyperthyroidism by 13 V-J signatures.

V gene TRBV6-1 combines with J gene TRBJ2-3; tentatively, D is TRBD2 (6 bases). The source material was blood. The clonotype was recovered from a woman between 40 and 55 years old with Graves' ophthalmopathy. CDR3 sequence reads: CASSEALGTPEYF. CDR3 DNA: TGTGCCAGCAGTGAAGCGCTTGGGACTCCCGAGTATTTT.